The 24 T cell receptor beta chains presented below share a single source sample, sequenced in a study of cytomegalovirus exposure and HLA in healthy donors. Use of 60 Vbeta and 13 Jbeta primers characterized the PCR. Assay used: immunoSEQ multiplex PCR; TCRdb lists only in-frame clones, some missing. The table shows more than 200,000 clones, with almost 80% occurring only once. The sample was PBMCs. The receptors here all came from a male donor in good health and CMV-seronegative.

The CDR3 loop reads CASSDRGGYTF. The CDR3 DNA sequence: TGTGCCAGCAGTGATAGAGGGGGCTACACCTTC. The rearrangement joins TRBV6-4 to TRBJ1-2; no firm D call. The CDR3 consists of 11 residues. V lost 3 bases, J lost 8 bases, and 7 bases lay in between. Germline assignment: CDR1 MRHNA and CDR2 SNTAGT.

The V and J genes are TRBV7-7 and TRBJ2-5; 11 bases line up with TRBD2. CDR1 is SSHAT and CDR2 is FNYEAQ in the germline V gene (reference sequence). Unmatched junction bases numbered 5, after V lost 3 bases and J lost 5 bases. The CDR3 sequence is 15 residues long. CDR3 coding DNA: TGTGCCAGCAGCTTCGTAGCGGGGGGGCAGGAGACCCAGTACTTC. It encodes CASSFVAGGQETQYF.

The chain has TRBV11-3 and TRBJ2-1; 14 bases are a match to TRBD2. Unmatched junction bases numbered 3, after V lost 2 bases and J lost 6 bases. This CDR3 region has 16 residues. Germline CDR1 is SGHNT and CDR2 is YENEEA. CDR3 amino acids: CASSLTGLAGANEQFF. CDR3 DNA sequence: TGTGCCAGCAGCTTAACGGGACTAGCGGGAGCCAATGAGCAGTTCTTC.

The genes are TRBV5-1 and TRBJ2-6; the D is unclear. Germline CDR1 reads SGHRS; CDR2 reads YFSETQ. The V gene lost 4 bases and the J gene lost 0 bases, with 8 bases spanning the gap. CDR3 length: 15 residues. CDR3 sequence reads: CASSPTDSGANVLTF. In nucleotides, the CDR3 is TGCGCCAGCAGCCCTACAGACTCTGGGGCCAACGTCCTGACTTTC.

A remark on this clone: Other nucleotide sequences from this sample produce the same CDR3. V usage is TRBV6-5 and J usage is TRBJ2-1; no definite D call. This CDR3 has 13 amino acids. The germline V gene encodes CDR1 MNHEY and CDR2 SVGAGI. Trimming stripped 6 bases from V and 0 bases from J, with 6 bases between. CDR3 coding DNA: TGTGCCAGCAGGTTTAGCTCCTACAATGAGCAGTTCTTC. Its translation is CASRFSSYNEQFF.

CDR3: CASLPSGTEDYGYTF. CDR3 coding DNA: TGTGCCAGCCTACCTAGCGGGACAGAGGACTATGGCTACACCTTC. The rearrangement links TRBV6-1 to TRBJ1-2, with 7 bases aligning to TRBD1. The CDR3 extends over 15 amino acids. V lost 8 bases, J lost 3 bases, and 12 bases stayed unmatched. Per the germline V gene, CDR1 is MNHNS and CDR2 is SASEGT.

Concerning this clone itself: One junction end disagrees with the germline gene, perhaps due to a read error. Other DNA sequences of this sample code for an identical CDR3. The chain has TRBV7-9 and TRBJ1-6, with a weak D call TRBD1 (5 bases). Germline V CDR1 and CDR2: SEHNR, FQNEAQ (reference sequence). This CDR3 region has 12 residues. CDR3 nucleotides: TGCGCCGCCAGCGGAGGGGAACCACCCCTCCACTTT. Residues: CAASGGEPPLHF.

The gene calls are TRBV25-1 and TRBJ2-5, with a possible D match to TRBD1 (5 bases). Per germline, CDR1 MGHDK and CDR2 SYGVNS. V was pared by 0 bases and J by 1 base, with 6 bases between. The length of the CDR3 is 14 residues. CDR3 region: CASSEYDSQETQYF. The CDR3 DNA reads TGTGCCAGCAGTGAATATGACAGCCAAGAGACCCAGTACTTC. Filled out from reference TRBV25-1 and TRBJ2-5, the complete variable domain reads EADIYQTPRYLVIGTGKKITLECSQTMGHDKMYWYQQDPGMELHLIHYSYGVNSTEKGDLSSESTVSRIRTEHFPLTLESARPSHTSQYLCASSEYDSQETQYFGPGTRLLVL.

The chain employs TRBV7-8 and TRBJ2-7, with 9 bases aligning to TRBD1. The CDR3 sequence is 15 residues long. Unmatched junction bases numbered 8, after V lost 3 bases and J lost 5 bases. Germline V gene lookup returns CDR1 SGHVS and CDR2 FQNEAQ. For the CDR3, the DNA is TGTGCCAGCAGCTTTAGGGGACAGGGTATGAACGAGCAGTACTTC. Translated, it gives CASSFRGQGMNEQYF.

V usage is TRBV7-9 and J usage is TRBJ2-1; weak D call: TRBD1 (5 bases). The V gene's germline CDR1 is SEHNR and CDR2 FQNEAQ (reference sequence). V was shortened by 4 bases and J by 8 bases, with 12 bases between the two germline ends. The CDR3 loop spans 13 amino acids. In DNA form, the CDR3 reads TGTGCCAGCAGCTCCCCCAGGGTAGATGAGCAGTTCTTC. Translating it yields CASSSPRVDEQFF.

The rearrangement uses TRBV4-1 and TRBJ2-7; no clear D gene. In germline, CDR1 is MGHRA, CDR2 YSYEKL. The CDR3 totals 12 residues. V lost 1 base, J lost 5 bases, and 6 bases lay in between. The CDR3 sequence: CASSQVADEQYF. As DNA, the CDR3 is TGCGCCAGCAGCCAAGTCGCGGACGAGCAGTACTTC.

This clone has only a few counts. The chain joins TRBV9 to TRBJ2-2, with 8 nucleotides matching TRBD2. V lost 4 bases to trimming and J lost 0 bases; unmatched junction nucleotides: 11. The CDR3 is 18 amino acids. Germline CDR1 and CDR2: SGDLS and YYNGEE. The CDR3 is CASSSQPAGLANTGELFF. The CDR3 DNA sequence: TGTGCCAGCAGCTCGCAACCCGCGGGACTAGCGAACACCGGGGAGCTGTTTTTT.

A word on this clone: Additional DNA sequences in this sample encode the identical CDR3. This sequence joins TRBV5-1 and TRBJ2-7; D is perhaps TRBD1 (6 bases). The CDR3 runs 14 residues. The germline V and J ends were trimmed by 0 bases and 4 bases, with 11 bases remaining between them. CDR1 and CDR2 from the germline V gene are SGHRS and YFSETQ. The CDR3 loop reads CASSLVLGAYEQYF. As DNA, the CDR3 is TGCGCCAGCAGCTTGGTTTTGGGGGCTTACGAGCAGTACTTC.

The chain has TRBV30 and TRBJ2-3; D gene unclear. V gave up 3 bases and J gave up 2 bases, with 6 bases separating them. The CDR3 runs 12 residues. CDR1 is GTSNPN, CDR2 SVGIG, per germline (reference sequence). CDR3 sequence: CAWSPLTDTQYF. The CDR3, as DNA: TGTGCCTGGAGCCCCCTCACAGATACGCAGTATTTT.

A note on this clone: Compared with germline, one end of the junction differs, possibly owing to a read error. The chain joins TRBV10-3 to TRBJ2-2, with 8 nucleotides matching TRBD1. This CDR3 is 16 amino acids long. The V gene's germline CDR1 is ENHRY and CDR2 SYGVKD. The CDR3 protein is CAISESWTGNPGELFF. As DNA, the CDR3 is TGTGCCATCAGTGAGTCTTGGACAGGGAACCCCGGGGAGCTGTTTTTT.

The genes are TRBV5-8 and TRBJ2-7, with TRBD2 identical over 9 bases. The CDR3 has 16 residues. Germline V lookup: CDR1 SGHTS, CDR2 YDEGEE. With V trimmed by 6 bases and J by 7 bases, 17 bases remained unmatched. CDR3 loop: CASTPNVAGGPGEQYF. The CDR3 coding sequence is TGTGCCAGCACCCCCAACGTTGCGGGAGGGCCGGGGGAGCAGTACTTC.

The rearrangement links TRBV6-1 to TRBJ2-4, with D possibly being TRBD2 (5 bases). There are 14 residues in the CDR3. Germline CDR1 MNHNS, CDR2 SASEGT. V dropped 8 bases and J dropped 1 base, with 12 bases sitting between them. The CDR3: CASVEGGAKNIQYF. The CDR3 nucleotides read TGTGCCAGCGTGGAAGGCGGGGCCAAAAACATTCAGTACTTC.

The chain combines TRBV7-9 with TRBJ2-7; D possibly corresponds to TRBD2 (6 bases). Germline assignment: CDR1 SEHNR and CDR2 FQNEAQ (reference sequence). V was trimmed by 2 bases and J by 9 bases, leaving 11 bases between them. The CDR3 length is 12 residues. The CDR3 DNA follows: TGTGCCAGCAGCTTACTGTTAGCGGTGCAGTACTTC. Amino acid sequence: CASSLLLAVQYF.

The V and J genes are TRBV27 and TRBJ2-2; 12 nucleotides match TRBD2. The CDR3 loop spans 19 amino acids. Germline V gives CDR1 MNHEY, CDR2 SMNVEV (reference sequence). The V and J ends lost 6 bases and 1 base, in that order; junction bases with no gene match: 12. Here the CDR3 DNA reads TGTGCCAGCAGAAGACGCACTAGCGGGAGGAGGGAGAACACCGGGGAGCTGTTTTTT. Translated: CASRRRTSGRRENTGELFF.

The chain has TRBV27 and TRBJ2-5; 7 bases agree with TRBD1. The last part of the DNA fits TRBJ2-7 better; the J call may be wrong. Germline values: CDR1 MNHEY, CDR2 SMNVEV (reference sequence). The CDR3 sequence is 15 residues long. The CDR3 protein is CASSQWTGKAYEQYF. CDR3 nucleotides: TGTGCCAGCAGTCAATGGACAGGTAAAGCCTACGAGCAGTACTTC.

For the CDR3, the DNA is TGTGCCAGCAGGATCCGGGACAGCTCCTACAATGAGCAGTTCTTC. Amino acid sequence: CASRIRDSSYNEQFF. This chain connects TRBV28 to TRBJ2-1, with 7 nucleotides matching TRBD1. The V gene's germline CDR1 is MDHEN and CDR2 SYDVKM. Losses at the gene ends were 6 bases for V and 0 bases for J; bases not matched to a gene: 5. The CDR3 loop spans 15 amino acids.

The chain combines TRBV7-3 with TRBJ2-3; weak D call: TRBD2 (6 bases). This CDR3 comprises 14 residues. The V gene lost 0 bases and the J gene lost 4 bases, with 8 bases spanning the gap. Germline loops: CDR1 SGHTA, CDR2 FQGTGA. The CDR3 nucleotides are TGTGCCAGCAGCTTAACGCCGGGAGCAGATACGCAGTATTTT. This translates into CASSLTPGADTQYF.

This rearrangement joins TRBV11-3 to TRBJ2-2, with 7 bases identical to TRBD1. Looked up from germline, CDR1 is SGHNT and CDR2 is YENEEA. This CDR3 spans 17 amino acids. The V and J ends lost 10 bases and 3 bases, in that order; junction bases with no gene match: 17. CDR3 nucleotide sequence: TGTGCCACCCCGGACCGGGACAGCGAACCGGACACCGGGGAGCTGTTTTTT. Its protein product is CATPDRDSEPDTGELFF. Full variable domain (missing parts from reference TRBV11-3 and TRBJ2-2): EAGVVQSPRYKIIEKKQPVAFWCNPISGHNTLYWYLQNLGQGPELLIRYENEEAVDDSQLPKDRFSAERLKGVDSTLKIQPAELGDSAVYLCATPDRDSEPDTGELFFGEGSRLTVL.

This chain links TRBV7-8 with TRBJ2-5, with no clear D. Trimming took 4 bases from V and 3 from J, leaving 6 bases between them. The CDR3 is 12 residues long. The germline V gene has CDR1 SGHVS and CDR2 FQNEAQ. CDR3 sequence reads: CASSSHKETQYF. DNA for the CDR3: TGTGCCAGCAGCTCACATAAAGAGACCCAGTACTTC. The variable domain in full, with the rest retrieved from reference TRBV7-8 and TRBJ2-5, is GAGVSQSPRYKVAKRGQDVALRCDPISGHVSLFWYQQALGQGPEFLTYFQNEAQLDKSGLPSDRFFAERPEGSVSTLKIQRTQQEDSAVYLCASSSHKETQYFGPGTRLLVL.